Following are 28 T cell receptor beta chains from one sample sequenced in a study of T cells in Graves' hyperthyroidism and ophthalmopathy. It was RNA transcripts that yielded the amplified TCR beta CDR3 regions. The study used the HTBI primer set for a first-round RT-PCR of the TCR CDR3. From the multiplex PCR reads, TCRdb called clonotypes with MiXCR, one entry per CDR3 protein. The repertoire includes 700,000 or so distinct CDR3 sequences, 14% of them detected once, and roughly an eighth sits in the top ten. Sequencing was carried out using blood. These receptors all stem from a woman in her forties or fifties with Graves' ophthalmopathy.

This clonotype was counted many times. J is TRBJ1-1 and V is TRBV2; D gene ambiguous. The germline gives CDR1 SNHLY, CDR2 FYNNEI. Trimming removed 9 bases at V and 11 bases at J, with 16 bases between. The CDR3 spans 11 residues. The CDR3 DNA reads as TGTGCCAGTGTGGGGAAGCGGCAGGCTTTCTTT. This translates into CASVGKRQAFF.

The V gene is TRBV5-1, the J gene TRBJ2-3, with TRBD2 matching over 7 bases. Germline lookup yields CDR1 SGHRS and CDR2 YFSETQ. With V trimmed by 5 bases and J by 0 bases, 9 bases remained unmatched. The CDR3 runs to 16 residues. The CDR3 region is CASRGPLALSTDTQYF. The CDR3 DNA is TGCGCCAGCAGGGGACCACTAGCGCTAAGCACAGATACGCAGTATTTT.

This clonotype was detected ten times or more. V gene TRBV5-1 combines with J gene TRBJ1-1; D unresolved. The V gene's germline CDR1 is SGHRS and CDR2 YFSETQ. With 0 bases removed from V and 11 bases from J, the gap between germline ends came to 8 bases. This CDR3 has 11 amino acids. CDR3 residues: CASSLANVAFF. The CDR3 DNA follows: TGCGCCAGCAGCTTGGCTAATGTGGCTTTCTTT.

V and J are TRBV12-5 and TRBJ1-4, with unresolved D. This CDR3 contains 13 residues. The ends were cut back, 0 bases at V and 8 bases at J, with 7 bases in the middle. Germline V gene sequence: CDR1 LGHNT, CDR2 FRNRAP. CDR3 nucleotide sequence: TGTGCTAGTGGTTTGGTACTGTCGGAAAAACTGTTTTTT. Translated: CASGLVLSEKLFF.

The table lists this clonotype with many counts. The J gene is TRBJ1-2, the V gene TRBV7-9; 7 bases are a match to TRBD1. The V gene's germline CDR1 is SEHNR and CDR2 FQNEAQ (reference sequence). The CDR3 is 19 amino acids. V shed 5 bases, J shed 8 bases, and the junction held 26 bases outside the gene matches. The CDR3 bases are TGTGCCAGCAGCCCCTTCCCGCGACCTGAGGGGGCCTACTTTGGGGGCTACACCTTC. It codes for CASSPFPRPEGAYFGGYTF. Variable domain in full (rest from reference TRBV7-9 and TRBJ1-2): DTGVSQNPRHKITKRGQNVTFRCDPISEHNRLYWYRQTLGQGPEFLTYFQNEAQLEKSRLLSDRFSAERPKGSFSTLEIQRTEQGDSAMYLCASSPFPRPEGAYFGGYTFGSGTRLTVV.

In this sample, this clonotype turned up many times. The chain is built from TRBV20-1 and TRBJ2-1; 13 nucleotides agree with TRBD2. CDR3 length equals 17 residues. V shed 5 bases and J 8 bases; nucleotides not matched to a gene: 15. Per germline, CDR1 DFQATT and CDR2 SNEGSKA (reference sequence). The DNA for the CDR3 is TGCAGTGCTCGTGAGACAAGGACTAGCGGGAGTATTGATGAGCAGTTCTTC. Encoded protein: CSARETRTSGSIDEQFF.

On this clonotype itself: Since a much larger clone is just one base distant, this may be a read error. The chain is built from TRBV28 and TRBJ2-3; tentative D call: TRBD1 (6 bases). The CDR3 contains 16 residues. Germline-derived CDR1 and CDR2 are MDHEN and SYDVKM. The germline V and J ends were trimmed by 7 bases and 3 bases, with 20 bases remaining between them. The CDR3 DNA sequence: TGTGCCAGCAAGCCCTTCACCAGGGGCTTAACAGATACGCAGTATTTT. The encoded protein is CASKPFTRGLTDTQYF.

This clonotype was seen many times. The J gene is TRBJ2-7, the V gene TRBV6-2 or TRBV6-3, with TRBD2 as a possible D gene (6 bases). Germline assignment: CDR1 MNHEY and CDR2 SVGEGT. With 2 bases removed from V and 1 base from J, the gap between germline ends came to 15 bases. CDR3 length: 16 amino acids. This CDR3 reads CASSYDLAQLSYEQYF. The CDR3 nucleotides are TGTGCCAGCAGTTACGACCTAGCGCAACTATCCTACGAGCAGTACTTC.

The chain links TRBV10-3 to TRBJ2-3, with D perhaps matching TRBD2 (6 bases). CDR3 length: 13 amino acids. The V gene's germline CDR1 is ENHRY and CDR2 SYGVKD. V shed 7 bases and J shed 2 bases, with 10 bases lying between them. The CDR3 region is CAINRGYTDTQYF. Written as DNA, the CDR3 is TGTGCCATCAACCGGGGGTACACAGATACGCAGTATTTT.

In its sample, this clonotype was seen many times. The rearrangement joins TRBV2 to TRBJ2-2, with D possibly matching TRBD2 (6 bases). Germline V gene sequence: CDR1 SNHLY, CDR2 FYNNEI. The CDR3 is made up of 14 amino acids. The ends were cut back, 4 bases at V and 6 bases at J, with 12 bases in the middle. The CDR3 reads CASSVLAVSGELFF. The DNA of the CDR3 is TGTGCCAGCAGTGTACTAGCTGTTTCCGGGGAGCTGTTTTTT.

A word on this clonotype: In this CDR3 the conserved last residue, phenylalanine or tryptophan, is missing, so a read error is likely. The chain carries TRBV25-1 and TRBJ2-3; no clear D gene. Germline CDR1 MGHDK, CDR2 SYGVNS. V was clipped by 3 bases and J by 4 bases, with 5 bases between them. The CDR3 loop spans 12 amino acids. The CDR3 here is CASSDPADTQYC. The DNA for the CDR3 is TGTGCCAGCAGTGACCCTGCAGATACGCAGTATTGT.

The sample holds a few counts of this clonotype. The chain joins TRBV4-1 to TRBJ1-2, with D maybe TRBD1 (5 bases). V lost 0 bases and J lost 4, with 12 bases in between. The CDR3 has 15 residues. Germline-derived CDR1 and CDR2 are MGHRA and YSYEKL. DNA for the CDR3: TGCGCCAGCAGCCAAGATCCTGGGGGAATCTATGGCTACACCTTC. Protein sequence: CASSQDPGGIYGYTF.

There are a few counts of this clonotype. The chain links TRBV5-1 to TRBJ1-1; perhaps TRBD1 as D (6 bases). CDR1 and CDR2 from the germline V gene are SGHRS and YFSETQ. V lost 2 bases and J lost 0, with 14 bases in between. This CDR3 is built from 16 residues. CDR3 loop: CASSFLTGTLNTEAFF. The CDR3 nucleotides are TGCGCCAGCAGCTTCCTTACAGGGACCTTGAACACTGAAGCTTTCTTT.

This clonotype has ten or more counts. This CDR3 reads CSVDRGMNTEAFF. As DNA, the CDR3 is TGCAGCGTTGATAGGGGCATGAACACTGAAGCTTTCTTT. V gene TRBV29-1 combines with J gene TRBJ1-1; D is possibly TRBD1 (5 bases). Germline V gene data show CDR1 as SQVTM and CDR2 as ANQGSEA. The CDR3 totals 13 residues. Trimming shortened V by 3 bases and J by 0 bases, and 8 bases separated the two germline ends. The variable domain in full, completed from reference TRBV29-1 and TRBJ1-1, reads SAVISQKPSRDICQRGTSLTIQCQVDSQVTMMFWYRQQPGQSLTLIATANQGSEATYESGFVIDKFPISRPNLTFSTLTVSNMSPEDSSIYLCSVDRGMNTEAFFGQGTRLTVV.

This clonotype was seen ten or more times. J is TRBJ2-7 and V is TRBV5-5; TRBD1 might be the D (6 bases). Between the trimmed V and J ends, which lost 5 bases and 0 bases, there was a span of 12 bases. Looked up from germline, CDR1 is SGHKS and CDR2 is YYEKEE (reference sequence). The CDR3 totals 14 residues. The CDR3 loop reads CASSRDIISYEQYF. In nucleotides, the CDR3 is TGTGCCAGCAGTCGGGACATTATCTCCTACGAGCAGTACTTC.

This clonotype was recorded many times. V and J are TRBV28 and TRBJ2-1; D might be TRBD1 (6 bases). V dropped 4 bases and J dropped 4 bases, with 14 bases sitting between them. CDR1 MDHEN and CDR2 SYDVKM come from the germline V gene. This CDR3 region has 15 residues. Here the CDR3 reads CASSSWTAEYNEQFF. Written as DNA, the CDR3 is TGTGCCAGCAGTTCCTGGACAGCGGAGTACAATGAGCAGTTCTTC.

This chain connects TRBV14 to TRBJ2-1, with 9 positions matching TRBD2. This CDR3 spans 16 amino acids. Trimming at V came to 1 base and at J to 4 bases, leaving 5 bases not matched to a gene. The germline V gene encodes CDR1 SGHDN and CDR2 FVKESK. The CDR3, as DNA: TGTGCCAGCAGCCAAGTGCGGCTAGCGGGGTACAATGAGCAGTTCTTC. Translation gives CASSQVRLAGYNEQFF.

This clonotype has at least ten counts. The chain employs TRBV7-2 and TRBJ2-7, with a weak D call TRBD1 (5 bases). The CDR3 extends over 13 amino acids. CDR1 and CDR2 (germline): SGHTA, FQGNSA. Trimming removed 2 bases from V and 3 bases from J, with 8 bases in between. CDR3 sequence reads: CASSLQGDYEQYF. In DNA, the CDR3 is TGTGCCAGCAGCTTACAAGGGGACTACGAGCAGTACTTC.

This clonotype was counted ten times or more. V gene TRBV28 combines with J gene TRBJ2-7; 8 bases align to TRBD2. Germline V gene sequence: CDR1 MDHEN, CDR2 SYDVKM. The CDR3 loop spans 15 amino acids. V lost 6 bases and J lost 2; bases outside the gene matches: 9. CDR3 residues: CASSSEGLVPYEQYF. The CDR3 nucleotides read TGTGCCAGCAGCTCCGAGGGACTAGTCCCCTACGAGCAGTACTTC.

This clonotype was seen at least ten times. DNA of the CDR3: TGTGCCAGCAGCGTAGACAGTTTCTATGGCTACACCTTC. Translated: CASSVDSFYGYTF. This chain connects TRBV9 to TRBJ1-2; D is uncertain. V was trimmed by 0 bases and J by 4 bases, leaving 7 bases between them. CDR1 and CDR2 (germline): SGDLS, YYNGEE. The CDR3 contains 13 residues.

The chain couples TRBV12-3 or TRBV12-4 to TRBJ1-2; tentatively, D is TRBD1 (6 bases). This CDR3 is built from 13 residues. Trimming removed 6 bases at V and 8 bases at J, with 16 bases between. This CDR3 reads CASSLTGSWGYTF. CDR3 nucleotide sequence: TGTGCCAGCAGCCTCACAGGGTCTTGGGGCTACACCTTC.

CDR3 loop: CASSPRTGAEVPLPQHF. In DNA form, the CDR3 reads TGCGCCAGCAGTCCGCGGACAGGGGCAGAAGTTCCTTTGCCCCAGCATTTT. The chain is built from TRBV4-3 and TRBJ1-5; 9 bases are shared with TRBD1. Germline values: CDR1 LGHNA, CDR2 YSLEER. The CDR3 has 17 residues. With 6 bases clipped from V and 9 bases from J, the junction kept 18 bases outside the gene matches.

This clonotype was counted many times. V and J are TRBV2 and TRBJ2-3; D might be TRBD2 (6 bases). In germline, CDR1 is SNHLY, CDR2 FYNNEI. V lost 5 bases to trimming and J lost 3 bases, with 18 bases between them. This CDR3 contains 16 residues. The CDR3 spells CASSRDFSPGTDTQYF. Written as DNA, the CDR3 is TGTGCCAGCAGTCGGGACTTCTCACCGGGGACAGATACGCAGTATTTT.

This clonotype was picked up many times. The V and J genes are TRBV2 and TRBJ1-5; D possibly corresponds to TRBD1 (5 bases). The CDR3 has 14 amino acids. Germline V gene lookup returns CDR1 SNHLY and CDR2 FYNNEI. Trimming shortened V by 8 bases and J by 4 bases, and 15 bases separated the two germline ends. The CDR3 DNA reads as TGTGCCAGCGCTAGACAGACCAAGAATCAGCCCCAGCATTTT. This codes for CASARQTKNQPQHF.

This clonotype was seen ten or more times. The chain couples TRBV7-9 to TRBJ2-5; the D gene is possibly TRBD2 (5 bases). The CDR3 contains 14 residues. CDR1 SEHNR and CDR2 FQNEAQ come from the germline V gene (reference sequence). V was cut by 2 bases and J by 4 bases, with 11 bases left in between. CDR3 region: CASSLFEGGETQYF. The CDR3 DNA follows: TGTGCCAGCAGCTTATTTGAGGGCGGAGAGACCCAGTACTTC.

This clonotype occurred many times. The CDR3 is CASSPAGLIYNEQFF. The CDR3 nucleotides are TGTGCCAGCAGCCCAGCTGGGCTAATCTACAATGAGCAGTTCTTC. The chain couples TRBV7-3 to TRBJ2-1; no firm D call. The CDR3 spans 15 residues. The V and J ends lost 5 bases and 3 bases respectively, with 14 bases between them. The germline V gene encodes CDR1 SGHTA and CDR2 FQGTGA.

The sample holds many counts of this clonotype. The chain has TRBV28 and TRBJ2-1; 9 nucleotides match TRBD2. There are 15 residues in the CDR3. CDR1 is MDHEN and CDR2 is SYDVKM in the germline V gene. V lost 8 bases and J lost 7; bases outside the gene matches: 12. The CDR3 here is CASGVSGSFLNEQFF. CDR3 coding DNA: TGTGCCAGCGGAGTTAGCGGGAGTTTTTTGAATGAGCAGTTCTTC.

This clonotype was counted a few times. J is TRBJ2-2 and V is TRBV20-1; the match to TRBD2 covers 14 bases. The ends lost 2 bases at V and 4 bases at J; junction bases unmatched: 9. There are 18 residues in the CDR3. CDR1 is DFQATT and CDR2 is SNEGSKA in the germline V gene (reference sequence). This CDR3 reads CSARPGTSGSQSTGELFF. DNA for the CDR3: TGCAGTGCTAGACCTGGGACTAGCGGGAGTCAGAGCACCGGGGAGCTGTTTTTT.